The 16 T cell receptor beta chains given below trace back to one sample, sequenced in a study of T cell responses to AZD1222 COVID-19 vaccine. TCRdb's copy holds only in-frame clones and misses some; the assay was immunoSEQ multiplex PCR. The table shows about 120,000 clones, with about 91% occurring only once. The sequencing used peripheral blood, collected 28 days after the second AZD1222 dose. Receptors originate from an adult who received the AZD1222 COVID-19 vaccine.

The chain links TRBV3-1 (or the pseudogene TRBV3-2) to TRBJ2-3, with D perhaps given as TRBD1 or TRBD2 (7 bases each). Between the trimmed V and J ends, which lost 4 bases and 5 bases, there was a span of 13 bases. This CDR3 has 14 amino acids. Germline CDR1 reads LGHDT; CDR2 reads YNNKEL (reference sequence). CDR3 DNA: TGTGCCAGCAGCCCAGGGGGGAGGGGAGATACGCAGTATTTT. Protein: CASSPGGRGDTQYF.

The chain joins TRBV27 to TRBJ1-6; maybe TRBD1 (6 bases). The CDR3 consists of 17 residues. The V gene lost 5 bases and the J gene lost 5 bases, with 19 bases spanning the gap. The V gene's germline CDR1 is MNHEY and CDR2 SMNVEV (reference sequence). CDR3 in DNA: TGTGCCAGCAGTCCGACCCTAACAGGGTGGGATAATTCACCCCTCCACTTT. It translates to CASSPTLTGWDNSPLHF.

The chain combines TRBV10-3 with TRBJ1-1; no reliable D call. The length of the CDR3 is 13 residues. Trimming pared 6 bases from V and 0 bases from J, leaving 8 bases between. Germline-derived CDR1 and CDR2 are ENHRY and SYGVKD. CDR3 protein: CAIRAKMNTEAFF. CDR3 bases: TGTGCCATCAGAGCAAAAATGAACACTGAAGCTTTCTTT.

The V gene is TRBV9, the J gene TRBJ2-1, with 10 bases lining up with TRBD1. The CDR3 sequence is 15 residues long. CDR1 SGDLS and CDR2 YYNGEE come from the germline V gene. After removal of 0 bases from V and 10 bases from J, the junction contained 7 bases not matched to a gene. The CDR3 nucleotides read TGTGCCAGCAGCGTAGGGGACAGGGGAGGTTCCGAGCAGTTCTTC. Encoded protein: CASSVGDRGGSEQFF.

CDR3 coding DNA: TGTGCCACCAGCAGAGATAACCCATTTTCTCCCTCGAAGGCCAAAAACATTCAGTACTTC. Encoded protein: CATSRDNPFSPSKAKNIQYF. This sequence joins TRBV15 and TRBJ2-4; D unresolved. The CDR3 runs to 20 residues. Trimming stripped 0 bases from V and 1 base from J, with 22 bases between. Germline assignment: CDR1 LNHNV and CDR2 YYDKDF (reference sequence).

The V and J genes are TRBV7-2 and TRBJ2-1, with 7 bases that match TRBD2. V gave up 5 bases and J gave up 6 bases; unmatched junction bases: 4. The CDR3 sequence is 13 residues long. Per germline, CDR1 SGHTA and CDR2 FQGNSA. The CDR3, as DNA: TGTGCCAGCAGCCTCAGGACTAGCAATGAGCAGTTCTTC. Translation: CASSLRTSNEQFF.

The rearrangement links TRBV25-1 to TRBJ2-3, with D maybe TRBD1 (6 bases). This CDR3 is 12 amino acids long. V was pared by 7 bases and J by 5 bases, with 10 bases between. Per the germline V gene, CDR1 is MGHDK and CDR2 is SYGVNS. The CDR3 sequence: CASTNREDTQYF. DNA of the CDR3: TGTGCCAGCACGAACAGGGAAGATACGCAGTATTTT.

The chain is built from TRBV27 and TRBJ2-5; D is possibly TRBD2 (6 bases). V was trimmed by 0 bases and J by 2 bases, leaving 13 bases between them. This CDR3 contains 16 residues. Germline V lookup: CDR1 MNHEY, CDR2 SMNVEV (reference sequence). CDR3 protein: CASSLSVASAQETQYF. CDR3 sequence (DNA): TGTGCCAGCAGTTTATCAGTAGCTAGCGCGCAAGAGACCCAGTACTTC.

This rearrangement joins TRBV7-9 to TRBJ2-7; 8 bases fit TRBD1. Germline assignment: CDR1 SEHNR and CDR2 FQNEAQ (reference sequence). The CDR3 is made up of 15 amino acids. The V and J ends lost 5 bases and 3 bases, in that order; junction bases with no gene match: 9. CDR3 in DNA: TGTGCCAGCAGCCAAGGGACAGGAGTCAACTACGAGCAGTACTTC. Translating gives CASSQGTGVNYEQYF.

The rearrangement links TRBV7-9 to TRBJ2-1; D is possibly TRBD1 (5 bases). Germline values: CDR1 SEHNR, CDR2 FQNEAQ (reference sequence). Trimming took 5 bases from V and 1 from J, leaving 15 bases between them. The CDR3 extends over 16 amino acids. CDR3 sequence (DNA): TGTGCCAGCAGCCCCAAAGGGGTTAAATCCTACAATGAGCAGTTCTTC. Translating gives CASSPKGVKSYNEQFF. Drawing the rest from reference TRBV7-9 and TRBJ2-1, the complete variable domain is DTGVSQNPRHKITKRGQNVTFRCDPISEHNRLYWYRQTLGQGPEFLTYFQNEAQLEKSRLLSDRFSAERPKGSFSTLEIQRTEQGDSAMYLCASSPKGVKSYNEQFFGPGTRLTVL.

The rearrangement links TRBV19 to TRBJ2-2, with D perhaps TRBD1 or TRBD2 (5 bases each). This CDR3 is built from 15 residues. CDR1 and CDR2 (germline): LNHDA, SQIVND (reference sequence). The V end lost 5 bases, the J end lost 3 bases, and 13 bases lay between the germline ends. CDR3 sequence (DNA): TGTGCCAGTAGTTCGAGGGGATGGGACACCGGGGAGCTGTTTTTT. It encodes CASSSRGWDTGELFF.

This rearrangement joins TRBV27 to TRBJ1-2; 7 bases agree with TRBD1. This CDR3 has 16 amino acids. With 5 bases clipped from V and 2 bases from J, the junction kept 11 bases outside the gene matches. Germline-derived CDR1 and CDR2 are MNHEY and SMNVEV (reference sequence). The CDR3 reads CASSRTGQVINYGYTF. The CDR3 DNA reads TGTGCCAGCAGTCGGACCGGACAGGTGATAAACTATGGCTACACCTTC.

The gene calls are TRBV7-2 and TRBJ1-5; 7 positions match TRBD1. The CDR3 length is 15 residues. Germline assignment: CDR1 SGHTA and CDR2 FQGNSA. J gave up 4 bases and V 5 bases, and 8 bases lay outside the gene matches. In DNA, the CDR3 is TGTGCCAGCAGCCGTACAGGGGTCGGGAATCAGCCCCAGCATTTT. Its translation: CASSRTGVGNQPQHF.

The genes are TRBV9 and TRBJ2-3, with 8 nucleotides matching TRBD2. Per germline, CDR1 SGDLS and CDR2 YYNGEE. The CDR3 runs to 17 residues. Trimming at V came to 4 bases and at J to 1 base, leaving 11 bases not matched to a gene. The CDR3 protein is CASSKEGAGVGTDTQYF. CDR3 sequence (DNA): TGTGCCAGCAGCAAGGAAGGAGCGGGAGTTGGCACAGATACGCAGTATTTT.

This rearrangement joins TRBV27 to TRBJ2-5; D tentatively reads TRBD1 or TRBD2 (5 bases each). Germline V gene sequence: CDR1 MNHEY, CDR2 SMNVEV (reference sequence). The CDR3 sequence is 13 residues long. V gave up 6 bases and J gave up 5 bases, with 13 bases separating them. The CDR3 protein is CASSSGPLETQYF. CDR3 DNA: TGTGCCAGCAGCTCGGGGCCTTTGGAGACCCAGTACTTC.

This clone was recorded only once. This sequence joins TRBV2 and TRBJ2-1; possible D gene TRBD2, 6 bases. V lost 4 bases and J lost 6, with 16 bases in between. The CDR3 totals 15 residues. The germline V gene has CDR1 SNHLY and CDR2 FYNNEI. CDR3: CASSGTGPGVNEQFF. CDR3 in DNA: TGTGCCAGCAGTGGAACTGGTCCGGGGGTCAATGAGCAGTTCTTC.